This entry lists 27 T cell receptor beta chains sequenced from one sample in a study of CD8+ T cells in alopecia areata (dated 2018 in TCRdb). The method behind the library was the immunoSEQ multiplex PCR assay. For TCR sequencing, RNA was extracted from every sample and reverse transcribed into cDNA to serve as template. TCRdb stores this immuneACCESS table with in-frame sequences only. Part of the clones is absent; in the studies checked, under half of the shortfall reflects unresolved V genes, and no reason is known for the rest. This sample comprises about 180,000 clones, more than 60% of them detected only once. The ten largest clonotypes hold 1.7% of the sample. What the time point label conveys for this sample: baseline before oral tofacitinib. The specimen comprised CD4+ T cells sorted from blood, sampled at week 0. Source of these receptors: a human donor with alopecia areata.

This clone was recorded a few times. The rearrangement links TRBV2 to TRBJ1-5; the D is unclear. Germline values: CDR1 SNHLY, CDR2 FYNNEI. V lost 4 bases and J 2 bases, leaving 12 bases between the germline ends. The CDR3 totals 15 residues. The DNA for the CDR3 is TGTGCCAGCAGTGGGGAGGGAGATCGCAATCAGCCCCAGCATTTT. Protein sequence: CASSGEGDRNQPQHF.

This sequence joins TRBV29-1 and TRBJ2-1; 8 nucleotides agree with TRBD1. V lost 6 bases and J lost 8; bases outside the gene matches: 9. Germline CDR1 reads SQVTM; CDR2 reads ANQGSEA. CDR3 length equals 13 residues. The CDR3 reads CSVRQGLRDEQFF. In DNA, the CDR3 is TGCAGCGTACGACAGGGGTTAAGGGATGAGCAGTTCTTC.

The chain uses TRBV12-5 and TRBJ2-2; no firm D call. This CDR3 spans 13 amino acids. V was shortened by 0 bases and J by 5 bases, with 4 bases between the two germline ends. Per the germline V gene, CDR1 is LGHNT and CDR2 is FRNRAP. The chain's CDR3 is CASGLVPTGELFF. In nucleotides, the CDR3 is TGTGCTAGTGGTTTGGTACCGACCGGGGAGCTGTTTTTT.

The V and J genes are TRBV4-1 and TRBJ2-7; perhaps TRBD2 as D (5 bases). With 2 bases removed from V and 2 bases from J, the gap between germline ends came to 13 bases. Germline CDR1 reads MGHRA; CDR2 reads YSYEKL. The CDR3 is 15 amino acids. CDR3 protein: CASSQPGLAAYEQYF. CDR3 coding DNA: TGCGCCAGCAGCCAACCCGGGCTAGCCGCCTACGAGCAGTACTTC.

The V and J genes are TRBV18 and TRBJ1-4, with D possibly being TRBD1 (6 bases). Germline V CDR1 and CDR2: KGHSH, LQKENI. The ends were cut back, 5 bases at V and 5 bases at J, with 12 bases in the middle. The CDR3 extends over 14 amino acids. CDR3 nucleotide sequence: TGTGCCAGCTCAAGGACAGAATCCAATGAAAAACTGTTTTTT. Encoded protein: CASSRTESNEKLFF.

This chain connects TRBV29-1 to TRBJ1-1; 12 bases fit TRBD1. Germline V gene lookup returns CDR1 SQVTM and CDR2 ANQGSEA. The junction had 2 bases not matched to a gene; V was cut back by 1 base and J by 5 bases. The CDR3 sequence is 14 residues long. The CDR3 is CSVEGDRGQTEAFF. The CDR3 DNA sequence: TGCAGCGTTGAAGGGGACAGGGGGCAGACTGAAGCTTTCTTT.

CDR3 DNA sequence: TGTGCCTGGAGTATAAGGCAGGGGGATTCACCCCTCCACTTT. The encoded protein is CAWSIRQGDSPLHF. The V call is TRBV30, the J call TRBJ1-6; 7 bases match TRBD1. V was clipped by 2 bases and J by 8 bases; unmatched bases: 6. This CDR3 has 14 amino acids. Germline V gene sequence: CDR1 GTSNPN, CDR2 SVGIG (reference sequence).

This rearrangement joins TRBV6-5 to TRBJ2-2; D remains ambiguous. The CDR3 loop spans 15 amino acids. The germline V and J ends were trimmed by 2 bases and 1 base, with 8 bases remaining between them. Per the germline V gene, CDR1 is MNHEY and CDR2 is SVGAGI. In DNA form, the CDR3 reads TGTGCCAGCAGTTACCGTACGGTGAACACCGGGGAGCTGTTTTTT. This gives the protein CASSYRTVNTGELFF.

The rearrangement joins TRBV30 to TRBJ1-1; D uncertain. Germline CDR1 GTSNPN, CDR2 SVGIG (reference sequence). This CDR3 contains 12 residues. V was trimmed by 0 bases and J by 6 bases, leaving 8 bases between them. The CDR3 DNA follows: TGTGCCTGGAGTGTAAGGGCTTCTGAAGCTTTCTTT. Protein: CAWSVRASEAFF. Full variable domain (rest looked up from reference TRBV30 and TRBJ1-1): SQTIHQWPATLVQPVGSPLSLECTVEGTSNPNLYWYRQAAGRGLQLLFYSVGIGQISSEVPQNLSASRPQDRQFILSSKKLLLSDSGFYLCAWSVRASEAFFGQGTRLTVV.

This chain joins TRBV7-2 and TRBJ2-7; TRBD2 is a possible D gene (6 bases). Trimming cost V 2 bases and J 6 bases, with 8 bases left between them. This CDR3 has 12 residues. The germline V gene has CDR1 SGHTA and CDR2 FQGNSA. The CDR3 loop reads CASSLKRVEQYF. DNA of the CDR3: TGTGCCAGCAGCTTAAAGCGGGTCGAGCAGTACTTC. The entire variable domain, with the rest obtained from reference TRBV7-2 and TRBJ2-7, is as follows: GAGVSQSPSNKVTEKGKDVELRCDPISGHTALYWYRQSLGQGLEFLIYFQGNSAPDKSGLPSDRFSAERTGGSVSTLTIQRTQQEDSAVYLCASSLKRVEQYFGPGTRLTVT.

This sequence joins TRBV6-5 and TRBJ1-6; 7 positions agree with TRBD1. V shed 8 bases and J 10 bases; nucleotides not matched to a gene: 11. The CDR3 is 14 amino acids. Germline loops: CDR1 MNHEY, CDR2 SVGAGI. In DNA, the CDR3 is TGTGCCAGCGGGGACAGTACCTTTGGATCACCCCTCCACTTT. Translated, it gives CASGDSTFGSPLHF.

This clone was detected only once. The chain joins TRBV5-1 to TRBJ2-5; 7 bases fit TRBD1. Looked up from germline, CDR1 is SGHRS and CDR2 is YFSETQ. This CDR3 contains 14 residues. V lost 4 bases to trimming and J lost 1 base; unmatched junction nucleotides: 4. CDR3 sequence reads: CASSQDRPQETQYF. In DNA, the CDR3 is TGCGCCAGCAGCCAGGACAGGCCCCAAGAGACCCAGTACTTC.

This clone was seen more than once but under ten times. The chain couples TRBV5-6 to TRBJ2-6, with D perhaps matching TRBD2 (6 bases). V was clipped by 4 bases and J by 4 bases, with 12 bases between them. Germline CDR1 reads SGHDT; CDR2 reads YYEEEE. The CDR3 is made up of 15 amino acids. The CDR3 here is CASSRLVDGANVLTF. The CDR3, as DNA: TGTGCCAGCAGCCGACTAGTAGACGGGGCCAACGTCCTGACTTTC.

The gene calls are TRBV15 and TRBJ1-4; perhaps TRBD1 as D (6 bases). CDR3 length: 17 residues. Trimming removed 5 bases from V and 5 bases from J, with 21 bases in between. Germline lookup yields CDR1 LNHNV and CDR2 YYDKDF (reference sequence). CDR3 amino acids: CATSLRGEVTLNEKLFF. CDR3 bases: TGTGCCACCAGCCTAAGGGGGGAGGTGACCCTGAATGAAAAACTGTTTTTT.

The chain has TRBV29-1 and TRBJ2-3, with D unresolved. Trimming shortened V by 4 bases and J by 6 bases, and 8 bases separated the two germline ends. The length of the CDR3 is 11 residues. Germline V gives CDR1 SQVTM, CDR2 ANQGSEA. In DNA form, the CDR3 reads TGCAGCGTTGTCTTAGCCGATACGCAGTATTTT. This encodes CSVVLADTQYF.

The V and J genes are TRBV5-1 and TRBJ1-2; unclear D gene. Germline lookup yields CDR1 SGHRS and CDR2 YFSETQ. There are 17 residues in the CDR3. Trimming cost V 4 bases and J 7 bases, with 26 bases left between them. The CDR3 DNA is TGCGCCAGCAGCAAGGACCAGGCATCCGTGAGTCCCCTTGGCTACACCTTC. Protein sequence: CASSKDQASVSPLGYTF.

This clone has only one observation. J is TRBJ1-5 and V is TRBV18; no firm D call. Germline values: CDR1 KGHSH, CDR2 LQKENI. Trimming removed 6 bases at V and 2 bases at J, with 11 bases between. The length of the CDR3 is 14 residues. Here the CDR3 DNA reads TGTGCCAGCTCCCAACAGTCGGGCAATCAGCCCCAGCATTTT. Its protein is CASSQQSGNQPQHF.

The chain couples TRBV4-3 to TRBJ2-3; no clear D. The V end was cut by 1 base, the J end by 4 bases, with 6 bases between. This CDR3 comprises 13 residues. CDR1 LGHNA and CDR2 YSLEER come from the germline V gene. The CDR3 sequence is CASSQVWSDTQYF. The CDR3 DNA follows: TGCGCCAGCAGCCAAGTTTGGTCAGATACGCAGTATTTT.

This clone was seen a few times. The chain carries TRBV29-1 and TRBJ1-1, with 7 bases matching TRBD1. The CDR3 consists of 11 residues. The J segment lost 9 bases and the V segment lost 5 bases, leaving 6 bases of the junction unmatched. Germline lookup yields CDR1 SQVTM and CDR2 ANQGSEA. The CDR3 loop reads CSVRIQGKAFF. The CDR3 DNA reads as TGCAGCGTTAGAATACAGGGGAAAGCTTTCTTT.

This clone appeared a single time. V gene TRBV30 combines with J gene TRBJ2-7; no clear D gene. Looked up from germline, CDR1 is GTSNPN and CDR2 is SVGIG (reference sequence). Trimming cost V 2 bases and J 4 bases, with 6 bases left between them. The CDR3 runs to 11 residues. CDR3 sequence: CAWSFLYEQYF. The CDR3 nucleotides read TGTGCCTGGAGTTTCTTATACGAGCAGTACTTC.

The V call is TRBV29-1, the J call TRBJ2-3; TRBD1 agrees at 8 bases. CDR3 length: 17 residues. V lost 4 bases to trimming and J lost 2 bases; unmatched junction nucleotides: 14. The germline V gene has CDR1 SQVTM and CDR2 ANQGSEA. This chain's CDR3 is CSVVGMGDRGFTDTQYF. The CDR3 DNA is TGCAGCGTTGTGGGTATGGGCGACAGGGGTTTCACAGATACGCAGTATTTT.

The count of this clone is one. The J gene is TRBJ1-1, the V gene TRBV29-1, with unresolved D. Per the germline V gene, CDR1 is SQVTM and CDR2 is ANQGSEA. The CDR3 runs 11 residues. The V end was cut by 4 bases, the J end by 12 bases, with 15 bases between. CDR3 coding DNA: TGCAGCGTTGTCTTGGAGACCGGGACTTTCTTT. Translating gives CSVVLETGTFF.

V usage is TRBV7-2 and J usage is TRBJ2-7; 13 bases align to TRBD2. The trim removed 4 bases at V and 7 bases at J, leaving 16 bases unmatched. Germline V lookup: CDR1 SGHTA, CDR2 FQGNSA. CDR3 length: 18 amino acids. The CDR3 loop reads CASSWRAVVGLAGVEQYF. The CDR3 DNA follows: TGTGCCAGCAGCTGGAGGGCCGTTGTCGGACTAGCGGGGGTAGAGCAGTACTTC.

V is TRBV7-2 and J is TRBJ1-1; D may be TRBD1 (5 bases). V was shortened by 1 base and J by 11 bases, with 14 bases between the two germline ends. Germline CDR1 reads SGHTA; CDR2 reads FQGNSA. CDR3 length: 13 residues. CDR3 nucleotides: TGTGCCAGCAGCTTAGACAGGTTGCAGTGGGCTTTCTTT. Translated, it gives CASSLDRLQWAFF.

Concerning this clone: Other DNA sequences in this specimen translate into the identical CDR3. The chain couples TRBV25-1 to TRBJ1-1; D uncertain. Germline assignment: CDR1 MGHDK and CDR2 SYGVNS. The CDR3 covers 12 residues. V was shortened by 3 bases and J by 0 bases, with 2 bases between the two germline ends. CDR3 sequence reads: CASSDLNTEAFF. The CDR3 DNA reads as TGTGCCAGCAGTGATTTGAACACTGAAGCTTTCTTT.

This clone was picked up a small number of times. CDR3 DNA sequence: TGCAGCGTTTCCCTCGGGACAAAGGCTTTCTTT. Its protein is CSVSLGTKAFF. The V gene is TRBV29-1, the J gene TRBJ1-1; D is perhaps TRBD1 (6 bases). V lost 5 bases and J 11 bases, leaving 15 bases between the germline ends. This CDR3 has 11 residues. The germline gives CDR1 SQVTM, CDR2 ANQGSEA.

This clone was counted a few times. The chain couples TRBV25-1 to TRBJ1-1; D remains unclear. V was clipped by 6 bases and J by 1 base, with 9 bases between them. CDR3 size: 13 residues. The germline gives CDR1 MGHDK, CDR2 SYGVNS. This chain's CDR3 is CASRGSGNTEAFF. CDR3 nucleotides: TGTGCCAGCAGGGGCAGCGGGAACACTGAAGCTTTCTTT.